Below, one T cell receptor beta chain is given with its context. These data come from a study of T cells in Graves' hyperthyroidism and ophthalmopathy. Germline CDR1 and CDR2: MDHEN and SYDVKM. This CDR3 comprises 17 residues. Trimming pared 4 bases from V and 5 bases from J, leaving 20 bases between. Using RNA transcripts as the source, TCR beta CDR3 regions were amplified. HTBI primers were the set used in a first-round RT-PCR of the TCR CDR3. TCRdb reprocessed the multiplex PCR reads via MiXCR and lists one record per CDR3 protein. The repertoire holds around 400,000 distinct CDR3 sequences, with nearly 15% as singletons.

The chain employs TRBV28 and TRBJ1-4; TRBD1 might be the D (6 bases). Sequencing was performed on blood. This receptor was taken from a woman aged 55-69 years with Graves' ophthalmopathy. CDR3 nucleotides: TGTGCCAGCAGTTCGCTAACGGGAGGGGGGCCGAATGAAAAACTGTTTTTT. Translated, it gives CASSSLTGGGPNEKLFF.